Following are 27 T cell receptor beta chains from one sample sequenced in a study of T cell responses to AZD1222 COVID-19 vaccine. Repertoires were generated with immunoSEQ multiplex PCR, while TCRdb's copy carries only in-frame clones and drops some. The data contain about 130,000 clones, about 91% of them seen just once; the ten biggest clones take up 2.8%. The sequencing here drew on peripheral blood, taken on day 0 of AZD1222 vaccination. The receptors derive from an adult in good health.

The chain recombines TRBV15 with TRBJ2-7, with D uncertain. V was pared by 0 bases and J by 7 bases, with 10 bases between. Germline V gene lookup returns CDR1 LNHNV and CDR2 YYDKDF (reference sequence). The CDR3 length is 13 residues. The CDR3 sequence: CATSRDRPGEQYF. CDR3 nucleotide sequence: TGTGCCACCAGCAGAGATCGCCCAGGAGAGCAGTACTTC. The whole variable domain, filled in from reference TRBV15 and TRBJ2-7, reads DAMVIQNPRYQVTQFGKPVTLSCSQTLNHNVMYWYQQKSSQAPKLLFHYYDKDFNNEADTPDNFQSRRPNTSFCFLDIRSPGLGDTAMYLCATSRDRPGEQYFGPGTRLTVT.

The V call is TRBV2, the J call TRBJ2-7; TRBD1 matches at 11 bases. With V trimmed by 6 bases and J by 4 bases, 5 bases remained unmatched. The CDR3 length is 14 residues. Germline values: CDR1 SNHLY, CDR2 FYNNEI. The CDR3 loop reads CASSPGQGVYEQYF. The DNA of the CDR3 is TGTGCCAGCAGCCCGGGACAGGGGGTTTACGAGCAGTACTTC.

This clone was counted once. This chain connects TRBV7-8 to TRBJ2-4; 8 positions agree with TRBD1. J gave up 1 base and V 5 bases, and 4 bases lay outside the gene matches. Germline CDR1 and CDR2: SGHVS and FQNEAQ. The length of the CDR3 is 15 residues. The CDR3, as DNA: TGTGCCAGCAGCATCCAGGGGGCGGCCAAAAACATTCAGTACTTC. It yields the protein CASSIQGAAKNIQYF.

Only one count was recorded for this clone. This chain connects TRBV7-2 to TRBJ1-2; D remains unclear. The CDR3 loop spans 12 amino acids. V lost 5 bases and J 7 bases, leaving 11 bases between the germline ends. The germline gives CDR1 SGHTA, CDR2 FQGNSA. The CDR3, as DNA: TGTGCCAGCAGCCCGACCTACGGTGGCTACACCTTC. Translating it yields CASSPTYGGYTF.

The CDR3 DNA is TGTGCCAGCAGCTTAGGGGCAGGGTTGAGGTTTGGTGAGCAGTACTTC. Translation gives CASSLGAGLRFGEQYF. This chain connects TRBV11-2 to TRBJ2-7; weak D call: TRBD1 (5 bases). V dropped 1 base and J dropped 7 bases, with 20 bases sitting between them. The CDR3 is 16 residues long. Germline CDR1 is SGHAT and CDR2 is FQNNGV.

This sequence joins TRBV19 and TRBJ1-5; a possible D gene is TRBD1 (5 bases). Trimming left V 9 bases short and J 4 bases short, with 16 bases between. Germline V gives CDR1 LNHDA, CDR2 SQIVND (reference sequence). The CDR3 sequence is 14 residues long. The CDR3 DNA sequence: TGTGCCAGCTCAGGCGGGGGGGTTAATCAGCCCCAGCATTTT. It translates to CASSGGGVNQPQHF. The full variable domain, completed using reference TRBV19 and TRBJ1-5, is DGGITQSPKYLFRKEGQNVTLSCEQNLNHDAMYWYRQDPGQGLRLIYYSQIVNDFQKGDIAEGYSVSREKKESFPLTVTSAQKNPTAFYLCASSGGGVNQPQHFGDGTRLSIL.

The rearrangement joins TRBV29-1 to TRBJ2-7, with 8 bases lining up with TRBD1. Germline-derived CDR1 and CDR2 are SQVTM and ANQGSEA. V was pared by 4 bases and J by 1 base, with 12 bases of the junction left unmatched. The CDR3 sequence is 16 residues long. The CDR3: CSVGGDGQGLSYEQYF. CDR3 in DNA: TGCAGCGTTGGCGGGGATGGACAGGGTCTTTCCTACGAGCAGTACTTC.

The chain recombines TRBV12-3 or TRBV12-4 with TRBJ2-7; TRBD1 aligns across 10 bases. V gave up 8 bases and J gave up 4 bases; unmatched junction bases: 5. The CDR3 length is 13 residues. This CDR3 is CASADRGGYEQYF. CDR3 nucleotides: TGTGCCAGCGCGGACAGGGGGGGATACGAGCAGTACTTC.

This clone was observed a handful of times. The V and J genes are TRBV3-1 (or the pseudogene TRBV3-2) and TRBJ2-1; 15 nucleotides agree with TRBD2. Trimming at V came to 4 bases and at J to 9 bases, leaving 4 bases not matched to a gene. This CDR3 is built from 15 residues. Germline CDR1 and CDR2: LGHDT and YNNKEL (reference sequence). The CDR3 sequence is CASSRTSGRAGEQFF. CDR3 in DNA: TGTGCCAGCAGCCGGACTAGCGGGAGGGCCGGTGAGCAGTTCTTC.

CDR3 DNA: TGCAGTGCTAGTACCCGACGAAACACTGAAGCTTTCTTT. This translates into CSASTRRNTEAFF. V and J are TRBV20-1 and TRBJ1-1; no clear D gene. With 3 bases removed from V and 2 bases from J, the gap between germline ends came to 10 bases. Germline V gene data show CDR1 as DFQATT and CDR2 as SNEGSKA (reference sequence). The CDR3 totals 13 residues.

V is TRBV9 and J is TRBJ1-2, with 10 bases fitting TRBD1. The CDR3 covers 13 residues. V dropped 4 bases and J dropped 8; count of bases not matched to a gene: 5. Germline lookup yields CDR1 SGDLS and CDR2 YYNGEE. CDR3 DNA: TGTGCCAGCAGCACCCGGGACAGGGGAGGCTACACCTTC. Protein product: CASSTRDRGGYTF.

The V gene is TRBV6-6, the J gene TRBJ2-2, with D possibly TRBD1 on 5 matching bases. The CDR3 loop spans 15 amino acids. Germline values: CDR1 MNHNY, CDR2 SVGAGI (reference sequence). Trimming took 0 bases from V and 4 from J, leaving 9 bases between them. CDR3 bases: TGTGCCAGCAGTTACTCGGACATCTCCACCGGGGAGCTGTTTTTT. It codes for CASSYSDISTGELFF.

This chain connects TRBV5-1 to TRBJ2-3; no clear D. With 6 bases removed from V and 0 bases from J, the gap between germline ends came to 11 bases. Germline V gene sequence: CDR1 SGHRS, CDR2 YFSETQ. The CDR3 runs 14 residues. The CDR3 sequence: CASTTEGSTDTQYF. The CDR3, as DNA: TGCGCCAGCACCACGGAAGGTAGCACAGATACGCAGTATTTT.

The V and J genes are TRBV6-1 and TRBJ2-1; D perhaps matches TRBD2 (5 bases). Germline CDR1 is MNHNS and CDR2 is SASEGT. CDR3 length equals 12 residues. V was clipped by 2 bases and J by 9 bases, with 8 bases between them. The CDR3 here is CASSETRIEQFF. CDR3 DNA sequence: TGTGCCAGCAGTGAAACTAGAATTGAGCAGTTCTTC.

The rearrangement uses TRBV13 and TRBJ2-1; TRBD2 aligns across 10 bases. The V and J ends lost 5 bases and 5 bases, in that order; junction bases with no gene match: 12. CDR1 PRHDT and CDR2 FYEKMQ come from the germline V gene (reference sequence). The CDR3 is 17 amino acids. The CDR3: CASSLRLAGVINNEQFF. The CDR3 DNA sequence: TGTGCCAGCAGCCTCCGGCTAGCGGGAGTAATAAACAATGAGCAGTTCTTC.

The rearrangement joins TRBV6-5 to TRBJ2-1; 10 nucleotides align to TRBD2. This CDR3 spans 15 amino acids. J gave up 8 bases and V 2 bases, and 6 bases lay outside the gene matches. Germline lookup yields CDR1 MNHEY and CDR2 SVGAGI. CDR3 DNA sequence: TGTGCCAGCAGTTACGAACTAGCGGGGTGGGATGAGCAGTTCTTC. Translation gives CASSYELAGWDEQFF.

As concerns this clone: An end of the junction differs from the germline gene, which may be a read error. The rearrangement links TRBV20-1 to TRBJ2-3; 14 bases fit TRBD2. CDR3 size: 11 residues. The germline gives CDR1 DFQATT, CDR2 SNEGSKA (reference sequence). The chain's CDR3 is CSAGAGLAGVF. The CDR3 region has the DNA TGCAGTGCGGGGGCGGGACTAGCGGGGGTTTTT.

J is TRBJ2-2 and V is TRBV2; 8 bases map to TRBD2. Germline trimming cut 2 bases from V and 5 bases from J; bases unmatched to any gene: 4. Germline CDR1 reads SNHLY; CDR2 reads FYNNEI. This CDR3 contains 15 residues. This chain's CDR3 is CASSEIAGQTGELFF. The CDR3 DNA is TGTGCCAGCAGTGAAATAGCGGGGCAAACCGGGGAGCTGTTTTTT. Supplemented by reference TRBV2 and TRBJ2-2, the full variable domain reads EPEVTQTPSHQVTQMGQEVILRCVPISNHLYFYWYRQILGQKVEFLVSFYNNEISEKSEIFDDQFSVERPDGSNFTLKIRSTKLEDSAMYFCASSEIAGQTGELFFGEGSRLTVL.

This clone was seen only once. Other DNA sequences in this sample translate to the same CDR3. The chain joins TRBV9 to TRBJ1-2; no clear D gene. The length of the CDR3 is 11 residues. Germline V gene lookup returns CDR1 SGDLS and CDR2 YYNGEE. V was pared by 0 bases and J by 5 bases, with 2 bases between. For the CDR3, the DNA is TGTGCCAGCAGCGTAGGGTATGGCTACACCTTC. This codes for CASSVGYGYTF.

The chain's CDR3 is CAISEYRDTRPYEQYF. The CDR3 DNA sequence: TGTGCCATCAGTGAGTACCGGGACACAAGGCCCTACGAGCAGTACTTC. The chain employs TRBV10-3 and TRBJ2-7, with a weak D call TRBD1 (6 bases). Trimming removed 1 base from V and 2 bases from J, with 15 bases in between. Per the germline V gene, CDR1 is ENHRY and CDR2 is SYGVKD. The CDR3 covers 16 residues.

This rearrangement joins TRBV5-6 to TRBJ1-2; 8 positions match TRBD1. This CDR3 is built from 14 residues. Germline V gene sequence: CDR1 SGHDT, CDR2 YYEEEE. With 0 bases clipped from V and 5 bases from J, the junction kept 3 bases outside the gene matches. CDR3 sequence (DNA): TGTGCCAGCAGCTTGGGGGGACAGGTGTATGGCTACACCTTC. This codes for CASSLGGQVYGYTF.

This clone was observed a single time. V is TRBV10-3 and J is TRBJ2-2, with 8 positions matching TRBD2. This CDR3 is built from 16 residues. Germline CDR1 reads ENHRY; CDR2 reads SYGVKD. V lost 2 bases, J lost 4 bases, and 6 bases stayed unmatched. The CDR3 loop reads CAISEPGGARTGELFF. The DNA for the CDR3 is TGTGCCATCAGTGAGCCCGGGGGGGCCCGCACCGGGGAGCTGTTTTTT.

V usage is TRBV7-2 and J usage is TRBJ1-5, with D hard to call. The CDR3 sequence is 15 residues long. Germline V gives CDR1 SGHTA, CDR2 FQGNSA. Trimming removed 6 bases from V and 6 bases from J, with 18 bases in between. CDR3 DNA sequence: TGTGCCAGCAGTTGGCGGGGTATGAAAAGTCAGCCCCAGCATTTT. Its translation is CASSWRGMKSQPQHF. The full variable domain, with the rest looked up from reference TRBV7-2 and TRBJ1-5, is GAGVSQSPSNKVTEKGKDVELRCDPISGHTALYWYRQSLGQGLEFLIYFQGNSAPDKSGLPSDRFSAERTGGSVSTLTIQRTQQEDSAVYLCASSWRGMKSQPQHFGDGTRLSIL.

The rearrangement uses TRBV30 and TRBJ2-1, with TRBD1 identical over 8 bases. This CDR3 is 15 amino acids long. The germline V gene has CDR1 GTSNPN and CDR2 SVGIG (reference sequence). Unmatched junction bases numbered 11, after V lost 4 bases and J lost 6 bases. As DNA, the CDR3 is TGTGCCTGGACCCTCTCGGACAGGGAGACCAATGAGCAGTTCTTC. It codes for CAWTLSDRETNEQFF.

The rearrangement uses TRBV30 and TRBJ1-1; D unresolved. CDR1 and CDR2 (germline): GTSNPN, SVGIG (reference sequence). V was trimmed by 4 bases and J by 2 bases, leaving 8 bases between them. The length of the CDR3 is 12 residues. The CDR3 loop is CAWTYGNTEAFF. Written as DNA, the CDR3 is TGTGCCTGGACCTACGGTAACACTGAAGCTTTCTTT.

The rearrangement links TRBV16 to TRBJ2-3, with D uncertain. Germline CDR1 and CDR2: KGHSY and FQNENV. V was clipped by 5 bases and J by 5 bases, with 17 bases between them. The CDR3 length is 15 residues. Here the CDR3 DNA reads TGTGCCAGCAGCGGACCAGGTCTACTTCAAGATACGCAGTATTTT. It specifies CASSGPGLLQDTQYF.

The chain couples TRBV5-1 to TRBJ1-2; D may be TRBD1 (6 bases). In germline, CDR1 is SGHRS, CDR2 YFSETQ. The V end lost 5 bases, the J end lost 8 bases, and 10 bases lay between the germline ends. The CDR3 sequence is 11 residues long. The CDR3 nucleotides are TGCGCCAGCAGGGACAGCCTGGGCTACACCTTC. Protein product: CASRDSLGYTF.